Listed here are 8 T cell receptor beta chains from one sample, sequenced in a study of T-cell reconstitution after alpha-beta-depleted transplantation in children listed by TCRdb under 2016. The library relied on PCR. Sequencing was performed on an Illumina HiSeq 2500. TCR library preparation used molecular barcoding, with unique molecular identifiers applied to normalize quantification of the TCRbeta repertoire. TCRdb ran its own pipeline on the public reads, namely fastp trimming at Q25 and MiXCR clone calling, and kept in-frame beta chains. Identical CDR3 proteins give one entry, which carries the most common genes and DNA. This sample lists 75,000 to 80,000 distinct CDR3 sequences; over 15% were detected once. The biggest ten clones account for about 51% of the sample. The treatment or condition label of this sample denotes: allogeneic hematopoietic cell transplantation with graft depleted of TCRalphabeta T cells and CD19 B cells.

This specimen consisted of PBMCs, mostly from graft donor cells, obtained 360 days after TCRalphabeta/CD19-depleted stem cell transplant. These receptors all come from a male patient between 2 and 10 years old who had a stem cell transplant for acute lymphoblastic leukemia, so the T cells may come from the graft donor.

The chain combines TRBV11-2 with TRBJ2-5; possible D gene TRBD2, 6 bases. Trimming shortened V by 4 bases and J by 1 base, and 13 bases separated the two germline ends. There are 15 residues in the CDR3. Germline assignment: CDR1 SGHAT and CDR2 FQNNGV. The CDR3 sequence is CASSSTGRSQETQYF. CDR3 nucleotide sequence: TGTGCCAGCAGCTCCACCGGGAGAAGCCAAGAGACCCAGTACTTC.

This clonotype showed up many times. V gene TRBV20-1 combines with J gene TRBJ2-1; D is unclear. This CDR3 has 17 residues. The V end lost 2 bases, the J end lost 3 bases, and 20 bases lay between the germline ends. Germline V gene sequence: CDR1 DFQATT, CDR2 SNEGSKA (reference sequence). CDR3 region: CSARTFGVRPVYNEQFF. In DNA form, the CDR3 reads TGCAGTGCTAGAACTTTCGGAGTTAGGCCCGTCTACAATGAGCAGTTCTTC.

This clonotype occurred many times. The chain is built from TRBV13 and TRBJ2-7; D not certain. From germline, CDR1 is PRHDT and CDR2 FYEKMQ (reference sequence). The CDR3 loop spans 15 amino acids. Trimming took 0 bases from V and 2 from J, leaving 11 bases between them. In DNA, the CDR3 is TGTGCCAGCAGCTTAGGCAACATTATCACCTACGAGCAGTACTTC. Residues: CASSLGNIITYEQYF. Supplemented by reference TRBV13 and TRBJ2-7, the full variable domain reads AAGVIQSPRHLIKEKRETATLKCYPIPRHDTVYWYQQGPGQDPQFLISFYEKMQSDKGSIPDRFSAQQFSDYHSELNMSSLELGDSALYFCASSLGNIITYEQYFGPGTRLTVT.

The V and J genes are TRBV10-3 and TRBJ2-1; 12 nucleotides line up with TRBD2. The V gene's germline CDR1 is ENHRY and CDR2 SYGVKD. Trimming took 7 bases from V and 2 from J; bases not matched to a gene: 9. This CDR3 has 17 amino acids. CDR3 sequence: CAIKGASGRGPYNEQFF. The CDR3 region has the DNA TGTGCCATCAAGGGGGCTAGCGGGAGGGGCCCCTACAATGAGCAGTTCTTC.

This chain links TRBV11-3 with TRBJ2-7; maybe TRBD2 (5 bases). This CDR3 region has 14 residues. Germline assignment: CDR1 SGHNT and CDR2 YENEEA. V shed 3 bases and J shed 2 bases, with 11 bases lying between them. CDR3 region: CASSFTRRPYEQYF. The CDR3 DNA reads TGTGCCAGCAGCTTTACTAGACGCCCCTACGAGCAGTACTTC.

This clonotype has a handful of counts. The chain combines TRBV10-3 with TRBJ2-5; no clear D. The V end was cut by 1 base, the J end by 1 base, with 4 bases between. The CDR3 length is 13 residues. Germline CDR1 reads ENHRY; CDR2 reads SYGVKD. The CDR3 DNA sequence: TGTGCCATCAGTGAGTGGATCCAAGAGACCCAGTACTTC. Its protein is CAISEWIQETQYF.

This chain links TRBV27 with TRBJ2-1; 9 nucleotides line up with TRBD2. Germline V gene data show CDR1 as MNHEY and CDR2 as SMNVEV (reference sequence). The J segment lost 4 bases and the V segment lost 5 bases, leaving 3 bases of the junction unmatched. This CDR3 spans 14 amino acids. CDR3 nucleotide sequence: TGTGCCAGCAGTGCTGCGGGAGGGTACAATGAGCAGTTCTTC. It is translated as CASSAAGGYNEQFF.

This clonotype has a handful of counts. The chain recombines TRBV7-8 with TRBJ2-1; 12 nucleotides align to TRBD2. The CDR3 spans 16 residues. Germline CDR1 reads SGHVS; CDR2 reads FQNEAQ. Trimming at V came to 4 bases and at J to 7 bases, leaving 8 bases not matched to a gene. The DNA for the CDR3 is TGTGCCAGCAGCTACCGACTAGCGGGAGTGCCTAATGAGCAGTTCTTC. It is translated as CASSYRLAGVPNEQFF.